Listed here are 32 T cell receptor beta chains from one sample, sequenced in a study of regulatory T cells in long-lasting Graves disease. In building TCR beta libraries, iRepertoire HTBI primers were used together with Arm-PCR of CDR3 regions. TCRdb called the multiplex PCR reads again in MiXCR, with one record for every CDR3 protein. Among fewer than 350,000 distinct CDR3 sequences, roughly 18% were seen once, and the ten largest hold more than 35%. Time point here: newly diagnosed GD, antithyroid drugs for less than 3 months. TCR sequences were obtained from RNA taken from PBMCs. The sample was peripheral blood mononuclear cells (PBMCs), taken at new diagnosis, from a patient treated with antithyroid drugs. The origin of the receptors is a female donor with Graves disease.

V gene TRBV6-2 or TRBV6-3 combines with J gene TRBJ2-3; 9 bases are shared with TRBD2. Germline V gene sequence: CDR1 MNHEY, CDR2 SVGEGT. The CDR3 is 17 residues long. V was pared by 0 bases and J by 6 bases, with 10 bases of the junction left unmatched. The CDR3 nucleotides are TGTGCCAGCAGTTACTCATGGACTAGCGTGAGTGGGGATACGCAGTATTTT. Encoded protein: CASSYSWTSVSGDTQYF.

The genes are TRBV29-1 and TRBJ2-7; possibly TRBD2 for D (6 bases). Germline loops: CDR1 SQVTM, CDR2 ANQGSEA. Trimming pared 0 bases from V and 3 bases from J, leaving 9 bases between. The CDR3 has 13 amino acids. The CDR3 coding sequence is TGCAGCGTTGAAGAGGCGGGGAACTACGAGCAGTACTTC. This gives the protein CSVEEAGNYEQYF.

There are many counts of this clonotype. This chain connects TRBV28 to TRBJ1-2; TRBD1 is a possible D gene (6 bases). V shed 3 bases and J shed 6 bases, with 8 bases lying between them. Germline lookup yields CDR1 MDHEN and CDR2 SYDVKM. The CDR3 extends over 12 amino acids. CDR3 protein: CASSFTGNGYTF. The CDR3, as DNA: TGTGCCAGCAGTTTCACAGGGAATGGCTACACCTTC.

This clonotype has ten or more counts. Sequence at one end of the junction differs from germline and may be a read error. This chain connects TRBV5-1 to TRBJ2-7; 11 bases line up with TRBD2. Germline CDR1 reads SGHRS; CDR2 reads YFSETQ. This CDR3 has 15 amino acids. CDR3 DNA: TGCGCCAGCAGCTTCACTAGCGGGAGAGTGTACGAGCAATACTTC. It specifies CASSFTSGRVYEQYF.

As regards this clonotype: A read error may be the cause here, since a much bigger clone is one base away. Lacking the conserved final phenylalanine or tryptophan, this CDR3 likely reflects a read error. The rearrangement uses TRBV27 and TRBJ1-2; D possibly corresponds to TRBD1 (5 bases). V was trimmed by 4 bases and J by 6 bases, leaving 15 bases between them. CDR3 length equals 14 residues. Germline loops: CDR1 MNHEY, CDR2 SMNVEV (reference sequence). In nucleotides, the CDR3 is TGTGCCAGCAGTTCGCCGCCCTTGGGGCATGGCTACACCATC. It translates to CASSSPPLGHGYTI.

The V call is TRBV2, the J call TRBJ2-7; D gene ambiguous. V was clipped by 7 bases and J by 3 bases, with 16 bases between them. This CDR3 is 14 amino acids long. Per the germline V gene, CDR1 is SNHLY and CDR2 is FYNNEI. CDR3 DNA: TGTGCCAGCAAACCAGACCCAATGCGCTACGAGCAGTACTTC. Encoded protein: CASKPDPMRYEQYF.

In this sample, this clonotype turned up many times. J is TRBJ2-7 and V is TRBV27, with 13 bases that match TRBD2. The CDR3 has 14 amino acids. J was trimmed by 6 bases and V by 5 bases; bases with no gene match: 4. The V gene's germline CDR1 is MNHEY and CDR2 SMNVEV (reference sequence). CDR3 nucleotides: TGTGCCAGCAGTCTCGGACTAGCGGGAGCCGAGCAGTACTTC. Protein sequence: CASSLGLAGAEQYF.

At least ten counts were recorded for this clonotype. The V and J genes are TRBV20-1 and TRBJ2-3; TRBD2 matches at 8 bases. V shed 5 bases, J shed 3 bases, and the junction held 13 bases outside the gene matches. This CDR3 contains 16 residues. Germline values: CDR1 DFQATT, CDR2 SNEGSKA (reference sequence). The CDR3 bases are TGCAGTGCTCTTCCTAGAAGCGGGAGTGCGACAGATACGCAGTATTTT. This gives the protein CSALPRSGSATDTQYF.

V is TRBV9 and J is TRBJ2-5; D is undetermined. With 0 bases removed from V and 5 bases from J, the gap between germline ends came to 11 bases. This CDR3 spans 14 amino acids. Looked up from germline, CDR1 is SGDLS and CDR2 is YYNGEE. Here the CDR3 DNA reads TGTGCCAGCAGCGTAGTAGGGTCAGAGGAGACCCAGTACTTC. This gives the protein CASSVVGSEETQYF.

This clonotype showed up just once. V gene TRBV6-1 combines with J gene TRBJ2-3; perhaps TRBD2 as D (6 bases). CDR3 length: 15 amino acids. The V and J ends lost 4 bases and 5 bases respectively, with 16 bases between them. Germline V CDR1 and CDR2: MNHNS, SASEGT. The CDR3 bases are TGTGCCAGCAGTGGAATTGCGGGGTGGGGAGATACGCAGTATTTT. It specifies CASSGIAGWGDTQYF.

This clonotype was detected ten times or more. The V gene is TRBV2, the J gene TRBJ2-1; 7 bases line up with TRBD2. Trimming took 6 bases from V and 1 from J; bases not matched to a gene: 24. CDR3 length equals 21 residues. Germline V lookup: CDR1 SNHLY, CDR2 FYNNEI. CDR3 protein: CASSRRRPPLAVSGSYNEQFF. In DNA, the CDR3 is TGTGCCAGCAGCCGTAGACGACCGCCCCTTGCGGTTAGCGGGTCCTACAATGAGCAGTTCTTC.

Many counts were recorded for this clonotype. The V gene is TRBV24-1, the J gene TRBJ2-5; D is uncertain. The ends were cut back, 6 bases at V and 3 bases at J, with 10 bases in the middle. There are 13 residues in the CDR3. The V gene's germline CDR1 is KGHDR and CDR2 SFDVKD. The CDR3 loop is CATSSVLEETQYF. In nucleotides, the CDR3 is TGTGCCACCAGTTCGGTGCTGGAAGAGACCCAGTACTTC.

This clonotype was detected ten times or more. The J gene is TRBJ2-1, the V gene TRBV5-1; 10 positions match TRBD2. The CDR3 has 15 amino acids. The V and J ends lost 2 bases and 10 bases, in that order; junction bases with no gene match: 9. Germline CDR1 and CDR2: SGHRS and YFSETQ. In nucleotides, the CDR3 is TGCGCCAGCAGCTTCCATAGCGGGAGGATGGGGGAGCAGTTCTTC. It translates to CASSFHSGRMGEQFF.

This clonotype was seen at least ten times. V is TRBV6-5 and J is TRBJ2-2; D may be TRBD2 (6 bases). CDR1 MNHEY and CDR2 SVGAGI come from the germline V gene. The CDR3 is 14 amino acids. Trimming removed 1 base at V and 4 bases at J, with 7 bases between. In nucleotides, the CDR3 is TGTGCCAGCAGTTACTGGAGGGGCACCGGGGAGCTGTTTTTT. This translates into CASSYWRGTGELFF.

This clonotype showed up many times. This rearrangement joins TRBV20-1 to TRBJ2-2; no firm D call. The CDR3 spans 14 residues. The germline gives CDR1 DFQATT, CDR2 SNEGSKA (reference sequence). V lost 0 bases to trimming and J lost 1 base, with 6 bases between them. The CDR3 DNA follows: TGCAGTGCTAGAGAGGGCGGGAACACCGGGGAGCTGTTTTTT. It encodes CSAREGGNTGELFF.

The chain carries TRBV5-1 and TRBJ1-1; D may be TRBD1 (6 bases). V lost 4 bases and J 1 base, leaving 11 bases between the germline ends. The germline V gene has CDR1 SGHRS and CDR2 YFSETQ. The CDR3 runs to 14 residues. This chain's CDR3 is CASSRTDQNTEAFF. The CDR3 region has the DNA TGCGCCAGCAGCAGGACAGACCAGAACACTGAAGCTTTCTTT.

The V gene is TRBV28, the J gene TRBJ1-1; possibly TRBD1 for D (6 bases). The CDR3 contains 14 residues. The germline V and J ends were trimmed by 2 bases and 4 bases, with 11 bases remaining between them. Germline CDR1 reads MDHEN; CDR2 reads SYDVKM. The CDR3 region is CASSLGGLGTEAFF. As DNA, the CDR3 is TGTGCCAGCAGTTTAGGGGGGCTCGGCACTGAAGCTTTCTTT.

Only a few counts were recorded for this clonotype. This chain joins TRBV20-1 and TRBJ2-5, with 9 bases identical to TRBD2. The CDR3 is made up of 15 amino acids. Germline CDR1 reads DFQATT; CDR2 reads SNEGSKA (reference sequence). The trim removed 0 bases at V and 4 bases at J, leaving 6 bases unmatched. CDR3 sequence reads: CSARDSREGGETQYF. As DNA, the CDR3 is TGCAGTGCTAGAGATTCGCGGGAGGGGGGAGAGACCCAGTACTTC.

This clonotype was seen ten or more times. This chain joins TRBV3-1 and TRBJ1-1; possibly TRBD1 for D (6 bases). Trimming removed 4 bases at V and 5 bases at J, with 14 bases between. The CDR3 sequence is 14 residues long. Germline loops: CDR1 LGHDT, CDR2 YNNKEL (reference sequence). This CDR3 reads CASSPQGLGTEAFF. CDR3 coding DNA: TGTGCCAGCAGCCCCCAGGGGTTGGGGACTGAAGCTTTCTTT.

This clonotype was found a few times. V usage is TRBV5-4 and J usage is TRBJ2-2, with 7 nucleotides matching TRBD2. Germline loops: CDR1 SGHNT, CDR2 YYREEE (reference sequence). The CDR3 is made up of 17 amino acids. V was pared by 4 bases and J by 1 base, with 10 bases of the junction left unmatched. The CDR3 loop reads CASSLVPASGNTGELFF. The CDR3 coding sequence is TGTGCCAGCAGCCTGGTCCCCGCTAGCGGGAACACCGGGGAGCTGTTTTTT.

The J gene is TRBJ2-5, the V gene TRBV7-8; maybe TRBD2 (5 bases). V gave up 5 bases and J gave up 5 bases, with 21 bases separating them. Per germline, CDR1 SGHVS and CDR2 FQNEAQ. The CDR3 is 16 residues long. CDR3 sequence: CASSQWTDLGLETQYF. The CDR3 DNA is TGTGCCAGCAGCCAGTGGACGGACTTGGGCCTGGAGACCCAGTACTTC.

Regarding this clonotype: A far larger clone is just one base off, so this is likely a read error. V usage is TRBV2 and J usage is TRBJ2-4, with D possibly matching TRBD2 (7 bases). The length of the CDR3 is 13 residues. V lost 8 bases, J lost 13 bases, and 21 bases lay in between. Germline V lookup: CDR1 SNHLY, CDR2 FYNNEI. The CDR3 nucleotides are TGTGCCAGCCGACGGGGGGCTTCTTCTGTGCAGTACTTC. It specifies CASRRGASSVQYF.

About this clonotype: This may stem from a read error, because a much larger clone lies one nucleotide away. The CDR3 carries no conserved terminal phenylalanine or tryptophan, so it likely arises from a read error. The DNA is omitted, as the CDR3 cannot be located on it reliably, and the CDR3 follows TCRdb's listing. The J gene is TRBJ2-1, the V gene TRBV7-3; TRBD2, the table's D call, was not compared with the DNA. Inclusive of both ends, the CDR3 amounts to 16 amino acids. Germline V gene lookup returns CDR1 SGHTA and CDR2 FQGTGA. This CDR3 is CASSWSAGNTYNEHFV.

This clonotype was counted many times. The gene calls are TRBV2 and TRBJ2-2; 16 bases are a match to TRBD2. The CDR3 extends over 19 amino acids. The germline V gene encodes CDR1 SNHLY and CDR2 FYNNEI. After removal of 7 bases from V and 2 bases from J, the junction contained 10 bases not matched to a gene. CDR3 sequence reads: CASNVVGLAGGDNTGELFF. The CDR3 DNA reads TGTGCCAGCAACGTCGTGGGACTAGCGGGAGGGGATAACACCGGGGAGCTGTTTTTT. The complete variable domain, with remaining parts taken from reference TRBV2 and TRBJ2-2, reads EPEVTQTPSHQVTQMGQEVILRCVPISNHLYFYWYRQILGQKVEFLVSFYNNEISEKSEIFDDQFSVERPDGSNFTLKIRSTKLEDSAMYFCASNVVGLAGGDNTGELFFGEGSRLTVL.

This clonotype was detected many times. V and J are TRBV28 and TRBJ1-1, with D unresolved. Germline CDR1 reads MDHEN; CDR2 reads SYDVKM. V was shortened by 5 bases and J by 1 base, with 14 bases between the two germline ends. The CDR3 has 15 amino acids. For the CDR3, the DNA is TGTGCCAGCAGTATCATCCCATTGGGGAACACTGAAGCTTTCTTT. Its translation is CASSIIPLGNTEAFF.

This clonotype was seen at least ten times. The chain is built from TRBV2 and TRBJ2-1; 12 positions match TRBD2. Germline V gives CDR1 SNHLY, CDR2 FYNNEI. Trimming removed 9 bases from V and 4 bases from J; junction bases left unmatched: 4. This CDR3 comprises 14 residues. The CDR3 coding sequence is TGTGCCAGGGAGCTAGCGGGAGGGTACAATGAGCAGTTCTTC. As protein: CARELAGGYNEQFF.

This clonotype has at least ten counts. V gene TRBV11-3 combines with J gene TRBJ2-1, with a possible D match to TRBD2 (5 bases). The CDR3 loop spans 16 amino acids. V lost 4 bases and J 5 bases, leaving 18 bases between the germline ends. The germline gives CDR1 SGHNT, CDR2 YENEEA. The CDR3 coding sequence is TGTGCCAGCAGCTCAGGACTCTTACGATTTAACAATGAGCAGTTCTTC. Amino acid sequence: CASSSGLLRFNNEQFF.

This clonotype has ten or more counts. The gene calls are TRBV24-1 and TRBJ2-7; 12 bases match TRBD1. The J segment lost 6 bases and the V segment lost 7 bases, leaving 6 bases of the junction unmatched. The V gene's germline CDR1 is KGHDR and CDR2 SFDVKD. This CDR3 is 14 amino acids long. The CDR3, as DNA: TGTGCCACCAGCCCGGGACAGGGGGCCTTCGAGCAGTACTTC. Protein: CATSPGQGAFEQYF.

J is TRBJ1-1 and V is TRBV9; D gene uncertain. The germline V and J ends were trimmed by 3 bases and 3 bases, with 12 bases remaining between them. The CDR3 has 14 amino acids. CDR1 SGDLS and CDR2 YYNGEE come from the germline V gene. CDR3 nucleotide sequence: TGTGCCAGCAGCGCTACCGACACAGACACTGAAGCTTTCTTT. The encoded protein is CASSATDTDTEAFF.

This clonotype was seen repeatedly, ten times or more. V gene TRBV6-2 or TRBV6-3 combines with J gene TRBJ2-7, with D perhaps assigned TRBD1 or TRBD2 (6 bases each). V lost 4 bases to trimming and J lost 5 bases, with 24 bases between them. This CDR3 contains 17 residues. Germline V gene lookup returns CDR1 MNHEY and CDR2 SVGEGT. CDR3 protein: CASSSGARRMLLDEQYF. In DNA, the CDR3 is TGTGCCAGCAGTTCGGGGGCGCGGCGGATGCTTTTGGACGAGCAGTACTTC.

This clonotype was seen at least ten times. The chain is built from TRBV19 and TRBJ2-4; D not resolved. Trimming took off 7 bases at V and 0 bases at J, with 13 bases between the two ends. Germline-derived CDR1 and CDR2 are LNHDA and SQIVND (reference sequence). CDR3 size: 15 residues. The CDR3 reads CASTQGILAKNIQYF. As DNA, the CDR3 is TGTGCCAGTACTCAAGGGATCTTAGCCAAAAACATTCAGTACTTC. The entire variable domain, with the rest obtained from reference TRBV19 and TRBJ2-4, is as follows: DGGITQSPKYLFRKEGQNVTLSCEQNLNHDAMYWYRQDPGQGLRLIYYSQIVNDFQKGDIAEGYSVSREKKESFPLTVTSAQKNPTAFYLCASTQGILAKNIQYFGAGTRLSVL.

At least ten counts were recorded for this clonotype. The chain couples TRBV7-6 to TRBJ2-1; D remains ambiguous. The CDR3 spans 15 residues. Germline values: CDR1 SGHVS, CDR2 FNYEAQ. Trimming took off 4 bases at V and 2 bases at J, with 12 bases between the two ends. DNA of the CDR3: TGTGCCAGCAGCTGGGTGTACAATCCCTACAATGAGCAGTTCTTC. Its protein product is CASSWVYNPYNEQFF. Drawing the rest from reference TRBV7-6 and TRBJ2-1, the complete variable domain is GAGVSQSPRYKVTKRGQDVALRCDPISGHVSLYWYRQALGQGPEFLTYFNYEAQQDKSGLPNDRFSAERPEGSISTLTIQRTEQRDSAMYRCASSWVYNPYNEQFFGPGTRLTVL.